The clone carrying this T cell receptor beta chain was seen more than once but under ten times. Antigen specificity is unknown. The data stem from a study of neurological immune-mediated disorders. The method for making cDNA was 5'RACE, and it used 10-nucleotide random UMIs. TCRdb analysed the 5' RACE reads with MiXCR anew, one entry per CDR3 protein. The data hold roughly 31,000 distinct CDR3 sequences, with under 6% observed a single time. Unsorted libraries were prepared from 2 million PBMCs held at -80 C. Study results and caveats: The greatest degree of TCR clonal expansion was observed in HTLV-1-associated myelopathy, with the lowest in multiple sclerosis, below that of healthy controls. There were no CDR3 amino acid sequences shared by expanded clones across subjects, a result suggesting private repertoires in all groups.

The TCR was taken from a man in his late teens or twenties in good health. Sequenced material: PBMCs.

This CDR3 reads CASSEDPGGTEAFF. CDR3 nucleotides: TGTGCCAGCAGTGAGGACCCGGGCGGCACTGAAGCTTTCTTT. The rearrangement joins TRBV6-4 to TRBJ1-1, with D unclear. The CDR3 is made up of 14 amino acids. CDR1 MRHNA and CDR2 SNTAGT come from the germline V gene. V was pared by 3 bases and J by 4 bases, with 12 bases between.